A selection of T cell receptor beta chains follows, all from one sample in a study of T cell repertoires in cytomegalovirus infection. From the reads, TCRdb called clonotypes with MiXCR, one entry per CDR3 protein. This sample has roughly 27,000 distinct CDR3 sequences; under 20% occur once, and the top ten carry roughly 80%. No antigen is known for these receptors. The sequences come from CD8+ T cells from cultured PBMCs, collected from culture after CMV antigen stimulation. The receptors shown here come from a human donor in good health (CMV status not recorded). Some clones in this sample may be carry-over from other donors' samples. Both conserved end residues are part of each CDR3. D genes are given only for firm matches. Rows give clone size only sometimes, using once, few, many, or a class for an expanded clone.

clone_size: many; d_call: .; v_call: TRBV4-1; j_call: TRBJ2-1; cdr3_aa: CASSQEREPYNEQFF; cdr3_nt: TGCGCCAGCAGCCAAGAACGGGAGCCCTACAATGAGCAGTTCTTC
clone_size: few; d_call: .; v_call: TRBV7-2; j_call: TRBJ2-1; cdr3_aa: CASSFDEIIF; cdr3_nt: TGTGCCAGCAGCTTCGACGAGATCATCTTC
clone_size: few; d_call: .; v_call: TRBV24-1; j_call: TRBJ1-5; cdr3_aa: CATSGSHGIQPQHF; cdr3_nt: TGTGCCACCAGTGGATCTCACGGAATTCAGCCCCAGCATTTT
clone_size: few; d_call: .; v_call: TRBV4-1; j_call: TRBJ1-6; cdr3_aa: CASSQGGQSTPLHF; cdr3_nt: TGTGCCAGCAGCCAAGGTGGACAGAGTACACCCCTCCACTTT
clone_size: .; d_call: .; v_call: TRBV7-9; j_call: TRBJ2-7; cdr3_aa: CASSPPRGPAYEQYF; cdr3_nt: TGTGCCAGCAGCCCCCCACGGGGGCCTGCCTACGAGCAGTACTTC
clone_size: few; d_call: .; v_call: TRBV7-2; j_call: TRBJ1-1; cdr3_aa: CASRGSGAPNTEAFF; cdr3_nt: TGTGCCAGCAGAGGCAGCGGGGCTCCGAACACTGAAGCTTTCTTT
clone_size: few; d_call: TRBD2; v_call: TRBV7-6; j_call: TRBJ2-7; cdr3_aa: CASSLGREGLWSYEQYF; cdr3_nt: TGTGCCAGCAGCTTAGGCCGGGAGGGCCTTTGGTCCTACGAGCAGTACTTC
clone_size: .; d_call: .; v_call: TRBV20-1; j_call: TRBJ2-2; cdr3_aa: CSALGAEENTGELFF; cdr3_nt: TGCAGTGCTCTGGGGGCAGAGGAGAACACCGGGGAGCTGTTTTTT
clone_size: .; d_call: .; v_call: TRBV7-2; j_call: TRBJ1-1; cdr3_aa: CASSLEGQGNTEAFF; cdr3_nt: TGTGCCAGCAGCTTAGAGGGGCAGGGGAACACTGAAGCTTTCTTT
clone_size: few; d_call: TRBD1; v_call: TRBV27; j_call: TRBJ2-7; cdr3_aa: CASSQGQGPYEQYF; cdr3_nt: TGTGCCAGCAGTCAGGGACAGGGGCCCTACGAGCAGTACTTC
clone_size: .; d_call: .; v_call: TRBV6-8; j_call: TRBJ2-7; cdr3_aa: CASSPGFVKPYEQYF; cdr3_nt: TGTGCCAGCAGCCCCGGGTTTGTCAAGCCCTACGAGCAGTACTTC
clone_size: .; d_call: TRBD1; v_call: TRBV7-9; j_call: TRBJ1-1; cdr3_aa: CASRETGGSNTEAFF; cdr3_nt: TGTGCCAGCAGAGAAACAGGGGGCTCAAACACTGAAGCTTTCTTT
clone_size: few; d_call: .; v_call: TRBV9; j_call: TRBJ2-1; cdr3_aa: CASSPVDSYNEQFF; cdr3_nt: TGTGCCAGCAGCCCCGTAGACAGCTACAATGAGCAGTTCTTC
clone_size: .; d_call: TRBD2; v_call: TRBV5-4; j_call: TRBJ2-5; cdr3_aa: CASSLESQRGKETQYF; cdr3_nt: TGTGCCAGCAGCTTGGAAAGCCAGCGGGGGAAAGAGACCCAGTACTTC
clone_size: .; d_call: .; v_call: TRBV7-9; j_call: TRBJ2-3; cdr3_aa: CASSLGGSMTDTQYF; cdr3_nt: TGTGCCAGCAGCTTAGGCGGATCTATGACAGATACGCAGTATTTT
clone_size: .; d_call: .; v_call: TRBV7-8; j_call: TRBJ1-1; cdr3_aa: CASSLGSLGEAFF; cdr3_nt: TGTGCCAGCAGCTTAGGTAGTCTGGGGGAAGCTTTCTTT
clone_size: .; d_call: .; v_call: TRBV7-3; j_call: TRBJ2-1; cdr3_aa: CASSLRSGATYNEQFF; cdr3_nt: TGTGCCAGCAGCTTGAGGTCGGGGGCAACCTACAATGAGCAGTTCTTC
clone_size: .; d_call: TRBD2; v_call: TRBV5-4; j_call: TRBJ2-1; cdr3_aa: CASSGTSGNEQFF; cdr3_nt: TGTGCCAGCAGCGGGACTAGCGGGAATGAGCAGTTCTTC
clone_size: .; d_call: .; v_call: TRBV5-4; j_call: TRBJ2-6; cdr3_aa: CASSTGGTGANVLTF; cdr3_nt: TGTGCCAGCAGCACGGGCGGGACAGGGGCCAACGTCCTGACTTTC
clone_size: .; d_call: .; v_call: TRBV5-5; j_call: TRBJ1-1; cdr3_aa: CASTAGKNTEAFF; cdr3_nt: TGTGCCAGCACGGCAGGAAAGAACACTGAAGCTTTCTTT
clone_size: few; d_call: .; v_call: TRBV20-1; j_call: TRBJ2-7; cdr3_aa: CSAREDKSYEQYF; cdr3_nt: TGCAGTGCTAGAGAGGACAAATCCTACGAGCAGTACTTC
clone_size: many; d_call: .; v_call: TRBV12-3/TRBV12-4; j_call: TRBJ2-1; cdr3_aa: CASSGGTGPYNEQFF; cdr3_nt: TGTGCCAGCTCGGGGGGGACAGGGCCCTACAATGAGCAGTTCTTC
clone_size: few; d_call: .; v_call: TRBV28; j_call: TRBJ1-5; cdr3_aa: CASSLETAGPSIWYDNQPQHF; cdr3_nt: TGTGCCAGCAGTTTAGAGACGGCAGGTCCCTCAATCTGGTATGACAATCAGCCCCAGCATTTT
clone_size: .; d_call: .; v_call: TRBV4-1; j_call: TRBJ2-1; cdr3_aa: CASSLLDSSSYNEQFF; cdr3_nt: TGCGCCAGCAGCCTCCTGGACTCGAGCTCCTACAATGAGCAGTTCTTC
clone_size: .; d_call: .; v_call: TRBV6-2/TRBV6-3; j_call: TRBJ1-1; cdr3_aa: CASSQGSTEAFF; cdr3_nt: TGTGCCAGCAGTCAGGGCAGTACTGAAGCTTTCTTT
clone_size: few; d_call: TRBD1; v_call: TRBV12-5; j_call: TRBJ2-7; cdr3_aa: CASGHRTGPYEQYF; cdr3_nt: TGTGCTAGTGGTCACCGGACAGGTCCCTACGAGCAGTACTTC
clone_size: .; d_call: .; v_call: TRBV29-1; j_call: TRBJ2-5; cdr3_aa: CSVEWGIQETQYF; cdr3_nt: TGCAGCGTTGAATGGGGGATCCAAGAGACCCAGTACTTC
clone_size: many; d_call: TRBD1; v_call: TRBV7-2; j_call: TRBJ1-5; cdr3_aa: CASSHLISEGQGPHQPQHF; cdr3_nt: TGTGCCAGCAGCCACCTTATAAGCGAGGGACAGGGCCCCCACCAGCCCCAGCATTTT
clone_size: many; d_call: .; v_call: TRBV7-9; j_call: TRBJ2-1; cdr3_aa: CASSRDNEQFF; cdr3_nt: TGTGCCAGCAGCCGAGACAATGAGCAGTTCTTC
clone_size: many; d_call: .; v_call: TRBV7-3; j_call: TRBJ1-1; cdr3_aa: CASSPTPGIAEAFF; cdr3_nt: TGTGCCAGCAGCCCCACACCCGGTATTGCTGAAGCTTTCTTT
clone_size: .; d_call: TRBD2; v_call: TRBV12-3/TRBV12-4; j_call: TRBJ2-1; cdr3_aa: CASSLTSGGGYNEQFF; cdr3_nt: TGTGCCAGCAGTTTAACCAGCGGGGGCGGGTACAATGAGCAGTTCTTC
clone_size: .; d_call: .; v_call: TRBV7-9; j_call: TRBJ2-7; cdr3_aa: CASSFRQDTTEQYF; cdr3_nt: TGTGCCAGCAGCTTCCGGCAGGACACCACAGAGCAGTACTTC
clone_size: few; d_call: .; v_call: TRBV6-8; j_call: TRBJ2-1; cdr3_aa: CASSYSGNEQFF; cdr3_nt: TGTGCCAGCAGTTACTCAGGCAATGAGCAGTTCTTC
clone_size: .; d_call: .; v_call: TRBV6-5; j_call: TRBJ2-1; cdr3_aa: CASRPSLTLTYNEQFF; cdr3_nt: TGTGCCAGCAGACCCTCTTTGACACTGACATACAATGAGCAGTTCTTC
clone_size: few; d_call: TRBD2; v_call: TRBV30; j_call: TRBJ2-1; cdr3_aa: CAWKGTSTYNEQFF; cdr3_nt: TGTGCCTGGAAGGGGACTAGCACCTACAATGAGCAGTTCTTC
clone_size: many; d_call: TRBD1; v_call: TRBV7-2; j_call: TRBJ2-5; cdr3_aa: CASSSPGTDQETQYF; cdr3_nt: TGTGCCAGCAGCTCCCCCGGGACAGACCAAGAGACCCAGTACTTC
clone_size: .; d_call: .; v_call: TRBV5-5; j_call: TRBJ2-3; cdr3_aa: CASSLGDTQYF; cdr3_nt: TGTGCCAGCAGCTTGGGAGATACGCAGTATTTT
clone_size: .; d_call: .; v_call: TRBV11-2; j_call: TRBJ2-5; cdr3_aa: CASSSLAEQGKETQYF; cdr3_nt: TGTGCCAGCAGTTCCCTCGCGGAGCAGGGCAAAGAGACCCAGTACTTC
clone_size: few; d_call: .; v_call: TRBV28; j_call: TRBJ2-1; cdr3_aa: CASSFTGTEQF; cdr3_nt: TGTGCCAGCAGCTTTACAGGGACTGAGCAGTTC
clone_size: .; d_call: .; v_call: TRBV11-2; j_call: TRBJ1-2; cdr3_aa: CASSSRGSYRPNYGYTF; cdr3_nt: TGTGCCAGCAGCTCGAGAGGGAGTTACAGACCTAACTATGGCTACACCTTC
clone_size: few; d_call: TRBD1; v_call: TRBV9; j_call: TRBJ1-6; cdr3_aa: CASSVATGGHFNSPLHF; cdr3_nt: TGTGCCAGCAGCGTGGCTACAGGGGGCCACTTTAATTCACCCCTCCACTTT
clone_size: .; d_call: .; v_call: TRBV7-3; j_call: TRBJ1-2; cdr3_aa: CASSLNGAGSPRDGYTF; cdr3_nt: TGTGCCAGCAGCTTAAACGGCGCAGGGTCCCCGAGGGATGGCTACACCTTC
clone_size: .; d_call: .; v_call: TRBV12-5; j_call: TRBJ2-3; cdr3_aa: CASGFGRASTDTQYF; cdr3_nt: TGTGCTAGTGGTTTTGGCAGGGCTAGCACAGATACGCAGTATTTT
clone_size: few; d_call: .; v_call: TRBV6-1; j_call: TRBJ1-1; cdr3_aa: CASMWGIEAFF; cdr3_nt: TGTGCCAGCATGTGGGGGATTGAAGCTTTCTTT
clone_size: few; d_call: TRBD1; v_call: TRBV4-1; j_call: TRBJ1-5; cdr3_aa: CASSQPTGTGGYQPQHF; cdr3_nt: TGCGCCAGCAGCCAACCCACCGGGACAGGGGGCTATCAGCCCCAGCATTTT
clone_size: many; d_call: TRBD2; v_call: TRBV27; j_call: TRBJ2-1; cdr3_aa: CASSSLAGGGNEQFF; cdr3_nt: TGTGCCAGCAGTTCACTAGCGGGAGGGGGCAATGAGCAGTTCTTC
clone_size: .; d_call: .; v_call: TRBV12-3/TRBV12-4; j_call: TRBJ2-2; cdr3_aa: CASSFLVNTGELFF; cdr3_nt: TGTGCCAGCAGTTTCCTCGTGAACACCGGGGAGCTGTTTTTT
clone_size: .; d_call: .; v_call: TRBV27; j_call: TRBJ2-1; cdr3_aa: CASSLTGQYNEQFF; cdr3_nt: TGTGCCAGCAGCTTAACCGGCCAGTACAATGAGCAGTTCTTC
clone_size: once; d_call: TRBD2; v_call: TRBV7-3; j_call: TRBJ2-3; cdr3_aa: CASGLAGGQTDTQYF; cdr3_nt: TGTGCCAGCGGGTTAGCGGGGGGGCAGACAGATACGCAGTATTTT
clone_size: few; d_call: .; v_call: TRBV20-1; j_call: TRBJ1-2; cdr3_aa: CSARQVGAYSYTF; cdr3_nt: TGCAGTGCTAGACAGGTTGGGGCCTATAGCTACACCTTC
clone_size: medium-sized; d_call: .; v_call: TRBV27; j_call: TRBJ2-4; cdr3_aa: CASSLGGGRIQYF; cdr3_nt: TGTGCCAGCAGTTTAGGTGGAGGGCGTATTCAGTACTTC
clone_size: .; d_call: .; v_call: TRBV12-3/TRBV12-4; j_call: TRBJ1-5; cdr3_aa: CASSLEGPKQPQHF; cdr3_nt: TGTGCCAGCAGTTTAGAAGGTCCCAAGCAGCCCCAGCATTTT
clone_size: .; d_call: TRBD2; v_call: TRBV7-8; j_call: TRBJ2-1; cdr3_aa: CASRKRGARNEQFF; cdr3_nt: TGTGCCAGCCGTAAGCGGGGGGCGAGGAATGAGCAGTTCTTC
clone_size: .; d_call: TRBD2; v_call: TRBV11-1; j_call: TRBJ2-7; cdr3_aa: CASSPRGRAYEQYF; cdr3_nt: TGTGCCAGCAGCCCCCGGGGGAGGGCCTACGAGCAGTACTTC
clone_size: .; d_call: TRBD2; v_call: TRBV5-6; j_call: TRBJ2-7; cdr3_aa: CASSVEGLAGSEQYF; cdr3_nt: TGTGCCAGCAGCGTGGAAGGACTAGCGGGGAGCGAGCAGTACTTC
clone_size: many; d_call: .; v_call: TRBV7-8; j_call: TRBJ1-6; cdr3_aa: CASSFGPNSPLHF; cdr3_nt: TGTGCCAGCAGCTTCGGACCAAATTCACCCCTCCACTTT
clone_size: .; d_call: .; v_call: TRBV7-2; j_call: TRBJ2-5; cdr3_aa: CASSLGDSYQETQYF; cdr3_nt: TGTGCCAGCAGCTTGGGTGACAGTTACCAAGAGACCCAGTACTTC
clone_size: .; d_call: .; v_call: TRBV28; j_call: TRBJ2-1; cdr3_aa: CASMLRGIVNEQFF; cdr3_nt: TGTGCCAGCATGCTTAGGGGAATCGTGAATGAGCAGTTCTTC
clone_size: .; d_call: .; v_call: TRBV7-2; j_call: TRBJ1-1; cdr3_aa: CASSLPRIPDTEAFF; cdr3_nt: TGTGCCAGCAGCTTACCCCGCATTCCGGACACTGAAGCTTTCTTT
clone_size: .; d_call: .; v_call: TRBV5-4; j_call: TRBJ1-3; cdr3_aa: CASSSAGQGGGNTIYF; cdr3_nt: TGTGCCAGCAGCTCCGCCGGGCAGGGCGGGGGAAACACCATATATTTT